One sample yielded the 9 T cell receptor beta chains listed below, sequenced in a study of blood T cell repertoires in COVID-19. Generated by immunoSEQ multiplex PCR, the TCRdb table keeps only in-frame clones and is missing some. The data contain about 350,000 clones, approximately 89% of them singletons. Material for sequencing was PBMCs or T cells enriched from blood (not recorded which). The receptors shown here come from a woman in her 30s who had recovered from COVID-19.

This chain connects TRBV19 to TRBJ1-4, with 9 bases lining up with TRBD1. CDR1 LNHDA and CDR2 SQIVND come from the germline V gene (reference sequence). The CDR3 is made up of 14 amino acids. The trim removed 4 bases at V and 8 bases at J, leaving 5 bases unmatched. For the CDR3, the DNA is TGTGCCAGTAGTAAGGGACAGGGCGGGGAAAAACTGTTTTTT. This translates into CASSKGQGGEKLFF.

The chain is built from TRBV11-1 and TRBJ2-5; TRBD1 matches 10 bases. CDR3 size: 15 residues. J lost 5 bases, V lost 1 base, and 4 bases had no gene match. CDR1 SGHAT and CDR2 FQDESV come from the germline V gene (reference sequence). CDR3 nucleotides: TGTGCCAGCAGCTTAGGGGGGACAGGGGTTGAGACCCAGTACTTC. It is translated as CASSLGGTGVETQYF. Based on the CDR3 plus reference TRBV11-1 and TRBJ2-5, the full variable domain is EAEVAQSPRYKITEKSQAVAFWCDPISGHATLYWYRQILGQGPELLVQFQDESVVDDSQLPKDRFSAERLKGVDSTLKIQPAELGDSAMYLCASSLGGTGVETQYFGPGTRLLVL.

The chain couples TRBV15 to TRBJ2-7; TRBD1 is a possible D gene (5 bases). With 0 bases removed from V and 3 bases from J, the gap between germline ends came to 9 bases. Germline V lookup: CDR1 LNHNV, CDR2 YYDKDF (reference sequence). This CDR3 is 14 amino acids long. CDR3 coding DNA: TGTGCCACCAGCAGAGATCCAGGGAACTACGAGCAGTACTTC. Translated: CATSRDPGNYEQYF.

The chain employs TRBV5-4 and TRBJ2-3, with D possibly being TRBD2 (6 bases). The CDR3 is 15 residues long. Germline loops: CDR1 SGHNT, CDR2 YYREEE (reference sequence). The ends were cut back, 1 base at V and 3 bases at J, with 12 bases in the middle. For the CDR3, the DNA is TGTGCCAGCAGCTTGTTTGCGCGGGGAACAGATACGCAGTATTTT. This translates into CASSLFARGTDTQYF. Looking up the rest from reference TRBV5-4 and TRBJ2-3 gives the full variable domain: ETGVTQSPTHLIKTRGQQVTLRCSSQSGHNTVSWYQQALGQGPQFIFQYYREEENGRGNFPPRFSGLQFPNYSSELNVNALELDDSALYLCASSLFARGTDTQYFGPGTRLTVL.

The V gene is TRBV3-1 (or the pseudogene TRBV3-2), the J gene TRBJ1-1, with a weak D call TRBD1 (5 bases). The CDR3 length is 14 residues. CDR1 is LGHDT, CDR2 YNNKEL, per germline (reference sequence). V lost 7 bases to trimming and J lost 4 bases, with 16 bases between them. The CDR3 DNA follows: TGTGCCAGCAACATCCTAGGCAGGGCCACTGAAGCTTTCTTT. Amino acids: CASNILGRATEAFF.

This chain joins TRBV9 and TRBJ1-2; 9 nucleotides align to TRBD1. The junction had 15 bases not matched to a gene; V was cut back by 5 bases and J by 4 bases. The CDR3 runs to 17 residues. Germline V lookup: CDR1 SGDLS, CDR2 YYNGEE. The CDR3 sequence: CASSLSLSGQGRYGYTF. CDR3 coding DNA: TGTGCCAGCAGTCTGAGTTTGTCGGGACAGGGCCGCTATGGCTACACCTTC.

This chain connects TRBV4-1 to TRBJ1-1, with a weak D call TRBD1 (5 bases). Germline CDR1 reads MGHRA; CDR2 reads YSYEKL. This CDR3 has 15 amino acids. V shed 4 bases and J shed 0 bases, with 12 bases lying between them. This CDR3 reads CASSPTIGVNTEAFF. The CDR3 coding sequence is TGCGCCAGCAGCCCGACCATAGGGGTGAACACTGAAGCTTTCTTT.

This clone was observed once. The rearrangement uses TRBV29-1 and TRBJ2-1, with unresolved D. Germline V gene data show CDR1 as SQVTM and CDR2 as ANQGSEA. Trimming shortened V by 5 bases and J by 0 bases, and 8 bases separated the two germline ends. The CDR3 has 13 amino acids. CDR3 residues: CSVRSSSYNEQFF. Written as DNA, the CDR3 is TGCAGCGTTCGGTCTAGCTCCTACAATGAGCAGTTCTTC.

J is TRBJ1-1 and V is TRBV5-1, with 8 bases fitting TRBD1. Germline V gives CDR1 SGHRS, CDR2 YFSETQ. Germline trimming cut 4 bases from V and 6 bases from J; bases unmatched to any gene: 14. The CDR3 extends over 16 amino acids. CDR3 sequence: CASSSGSGGAGSEAFF. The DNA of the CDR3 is TGCGCCAGCAGCAGTGGATCAGGGGGCGCAGGGTCTGAAGCTTTCTTT.